The clone carrying this TCR beta chain was seen at least ten times. This sample stems from a study of early T cells in non-severe SARS-CoV-2 infection. Attachment of unique molecular identifiers to individual cDNA molecules was performed. TCRdb re-analysed the 5' RACE reads in MiXCR, keeping a single row per CDR3 protein. The table lists fewer than 60,000 distinct CDR3 sequences, roughly 11% of them singletons. The CDR3 spans 18 residues. Per the germline V gene, CDR1 is SGHVS and CDR2 is FNYEAQ. V lost 5 bases, J lost 3 bases, and 22 bases lay in between. The sequenced sample was whole blood. V and J are TRBV7-6 and TRBJ2-2; D might be TRBD2 (6 bases). This receptor was obtained from an adult who was a healthcare worker with PCR-confirmed SARS-CoV-2 infection or an uninfected control (not recorded which). The CDR3 region has the DNA TGTGCCAGCAGCCAACGGGACTTGGAGCCTCAATACACCGGGGAGCTGTTTTTT. Its translation is CASSQRDLEPQYTGELFF. Variable domain in full (rest from reference TRBV7-6 and TRBJ2-2): GAGVSQSPRYKVTKRGQDVALRCDPISGHVSLYWYRQALGQGPEFLTYFNYEAQQDKSGLPNDRFSAERPEGSISTLTIQRTEQRDSAMYRCASSQRDLEPQYTGELFFGEGSRLTVL.